The 27 T cell receptor beta chains below come from one sample, sequenced in a study of a mutant IDH1 vaccine in newly diagnosed glioma. These TCRs' antigens remain unknown. Generated by immunoSEQ multiplex PCR, the TCRdb table keeps only in-frame clones and is missing some. Of some 21,000 clones in the sample, under 90% were seen once. Documented time point: week 11, during vaccination. The investigators gave 300 ug of mutant IDH1 20-mer peptide in each vaccine dose, together with topical imiquimod. The sample was PBMCs, taken from a glioma patient whose treatment included an IDH1 peptide vaccine. These receptors were collected from a woman in her forties with glioma.

The genes are TRBV5-1 and TRBJ2-7, with D possibly being TRBD1 (5 bases). CDR1 and CDR2 (germline): SGHRS, YFSETQ. The V gene lost 0 bases and the J gene lost 1 base, with 11 bases spanning the gap. CDR3 length equals 15 residues. The CDR3 loop is CASSLDHTGSYEQYF. As DNA, the CDR3 is TGCGCCAGCAGCTTGGACCATACAGGTTCCTACGAGCAGTACTTC.

This clone has more than one count but fewer than ten. The chain links TRBV6-1 to TRBJ2-7, with a possible D match to TRBD1 (5 bases). Deletions cut 3 bases from V and 6 bases from J, with 18 bases between. Germline CDR1 is MNHNS and CDR2 is SASEGT. There are 15 residues in the CDR3. The CDR3 DNA reads as TGTGCCAGCAGTGATTCCCCCAGGGTGGCTGGCGAGCAGTACTTC. Its translation is CASSDSPRVAGEQYF.

The chain links TRBV5-1 to TRBJ1-4; no clear D gene. The CDR3 contains 14 residues. Germline loops: CDR1 SGHRS, CDR2 YFSETQ. V was shortened by 0 bases and J by 4 bases, with 7 bases between the two germline ends. CDR3 loop: CASSLGSGNEKLFF. The CDR3 coding sequence is TGCGCCAGCAGCTTGGGGAGCGGTAATGAAAAACTGTTTTTT. Full variable domain (missing parts from reference TRBV5-1 and TRBJ1-4): KAGVTQTPRYLIKTRGQQVTLSCSPISGHRSVSWYQQTPGQGLQFLFEYFSETQRNKGNFPGRFSGRQFSNSRSEMNVSTLELGDSALYLCASSLGSGNEKLFFGSGTQLSVL.

Turning to this clone: A read error may account for a junction end that differs from germline. V usage is TRBV7-7 and J usage is TRBJ2-5; D not certain. Per germline, CDR1 SSHAT and CDR2 FNYEAQ (reference sequence). The CDR3 sequence is 13 residues long. CDR3 in amino acids: CASSLSHQETQYF. The CDR3 bases are TGTGCTAGCAGCTTGAGCCACCAAGAGACCCAGTACTTC.

The rearrangement uses TRBV27 and TRBJ1-5, with D hard to call. Germline V gene data show CDR1 as MNHEY and CDR2 as SMNVEV (reference sequence). V was shortened by 2 bases and J by 3 bases, with 11 bases between the two germline ends. The CDR3 contains 15 residues. As DNA, the CDR3 is TGTGCCAGCAGTTTAGGGTCAGGCTCCAATCAGCCCCAGCATTTT. Translation: CASSLGSGSNQPQHF.

This clone was observed a handful of times. V and J are TRBV11-3 and TRBJ2-3, with D perhaps matching TRBD1 (5 bases). There are 14 residues in the CDR3. The germline V gene has CDR1 SGHNT and CDR2 YENEEA. Trimming shortened V by 5 bases and J by 1 base, and 10 bases separated the two germline ends. CDR3 coding DNA: TGTGCCAGCAGCACAGGACCGGGCACAGATACGCAGTATTTT. Translating it yields CASSTGPGTDTQYF.

The chain joins TRBV7-8 to TRBJ2-7, with D tentatively TRBD1 (6 bases). The V gene lost 5 bases and the J gene lost 0 bases, with 14 bases spanning the gap. Germline V CDR1 and CDR2: SGHVS, FQNEAQ. The CDR3 runs 15 residues. The CDR3 region has the DNA TGTGCCAGCAGCAGATATCAGGGGCCCTCCTACGAGCAGTACTTC. It yields the protein CASSRYQGPSYEQYF.

The chain couples TRBV15 to TRBJ2-7; 9 bases align to TRBD2. CDR1 is LNHNV, CDR2 YYDKDF, per germline (reference sequence). The junction had 7 bases not matched to a gene; V was cut back by 1 base and J by 0 bases. This CDR3 comprises 17 residues. In DNA, the CDR3 is TGTGCCACCAGCAGAGTAGAGACTAGCGGATACTCCTACGAGCAGTACTTC. Protein product: CATSRVETSGYSYEQYF.

The chain recombines TRBV4-1 with TRBJ1-2, with TRBD1 matching over 7 bases. Germline trimming cut 3 bases from V and 0 bases from J; bases unmatched to any gene: 10. The germline gives CDR1 MGHRA, CDR2 YSYEKL. There are 17 residues in the CDR3. DNA of the CDR3: TGCGCCAGCAGCCAGAGGGACAGCCGGGGAGCTAACTATGGCTACACCTTC. Its translation: CASSQRDSRGANYGYTF.

CDR3 bases: TGTGCCAGCACCATAAACGGGGGGACGGGAGAGCAGTACTTC. Translation: CASTINGGTGEQYF. The chain carries TRBV27 and TRBJ2-7; 7 bases fit TRBD2. J gave up 7 bases and V 7 bases, and 13 bases lay outside the gene matches. Germline lookup yields CDR1 MNHEY and CDR2 SMNVEV (reference sequence). The CDR3 totals 14 residues.

The chain links TRBV25-1 to TRBJ1-1; D is unresolved. V gave up 2 bases and J gave up 0 bases, with 7 bases separating them. The germline V gene has CDR1 MGHDK and CDR2 SYGVNS. The CDR3 spans 14 residues. CDR3 loop: CASSEGQLNTEAFF. The DNA of the CDR3 is TGTGCCAGCAGTGAAGGCCAGTTGAACACTGAAGCTTTCTTT.

The rearrangement links TRBV6-5 to TRBJ2-7, with 7 bases that match TRBD2. CDR3 size: 14 residues. The V and J ends lost 4 bases and 4 bases, in that order; junction bases with no gene match: 7. Germline V gives CDR1 MNHEY, CDR2 SVGAGI. CDR3 DNA sequence: TGTGCCAGCAGTTCCGGTGGCGGGGGATACGAGCAGTACTTC. This encodes CASSSGGGGYEQYF.

The chain couples TRBV9 to TRBJ1-3; no reliable D call. The V end lost 0 bases, the J end lost 2 bases, and 3 bases lay between the germline ends. Germline loops: CDR1 SGDLS, CDR2 YYNGEE. The CDR3 covers 13 residues. In nucleotides, the CDR3 is TGTGCCAGCAGCGTAGCCGCTGGAAACACCATATATTTT. This codes for CASSVAAGNTIYF.

The rearrangement links TRBV4-2 to TRBJ2-1, with 11 bases matching TRBD1. The CDR3 loop spans 15 amino acids. Looked up from germline, CDR1 is LGHNA and CDR2 is YNFKEQ. V lost 1 base to trimming and J lost 8 bases; unmatched junction nucleotides: 4. The CDR3 spells CASSQAGQGADEQFF. CDR3 DNA: TGTGCCAGCAGCCAAGCCGGACAGGGGGCGGATGAGCAGTTCTTC.

This clone was counted only a few times. V and J are TRBV6-5 and TRBJ1-3, with 7 nucleotides matching TRBD1. The CDR3 has 13 amino acids. V lost 5 bases and J lost 7; bases outside the gene matches: 5. The germline gives CDR1 MNHEY, CDR2 SVGAGI. In DNA form, the CDR3 reads TGTGCCAGCAGTCCGGACAGGTCGAACACCATATATTTT. The encoded protein is CASSPDRSNTIYF.

This clone is a singleton in its sample. The chain couples TRBV6-6 to TRBJ1-4, with 10 bases that match TRBD1. Germline CDR1 and CDR2: MNHNY and SVGAGI (reference sequence). Trimming removed 2 bases from V and 2 bases from J; junction bases left unmatched: 2. CDR3 size: 16 residues. CDR3 protein: CASSYAGQGTNEKLFF. DNA for the CDR3: TGTGCCAGCAGTTACGCGGGACAGGGGACTAATGAAAAACTGTTTTTT.

V usage is TRBV5-1 and J usage is TRBJ1-4; 9 bases match TRBD1. Germline CDR1 reads SGHRS; CDR2 reads YFSETQ. V trimming: 4 bases; J trimming: 8 bases; junction bases outside the gene matches: 6. CDR3 length: 14 amino acids. CDR3 sequence reads: CASSLDRGGEKLFF. CDR3 sequence (DNA): TGCGCCAGCAGCCTGGACAGGGGCGGAGAAAAACTGTTTTTT.

The chain is built from TRBV5-6 and TRBJ2-7; the D gene is possibly TRBD2 (6 bases). Germline CDR1 and CDR2: SGHDT and YYEEEE. Trimming stripped 2 bases from V and 0 bases from J, with 12 bases between. The CDR3 totals 15 residues. The CDR3 sequence: CASSFRGMSSYEQYF. CDR3 sequence (DNA): TGTGCCAGCAGCTTCCGGGGGATGAGCTCCTACGAGCAGTACTTC.

The chain uses TRBV6-1 and TRBJ1-2; 8 bases fit TRBD1. The V segment lost 0 bases and the J segment 8 bases; nucleotides outside the gene matches: 5. The CDR3 spans 14 residues. Germline assignment: CDR1 MNHNS and CDR2 SASEGT. For the CDR3, the DNA is TGTGCCAGCAGTGAAGCGGACAGGGAAGGCGGCTACACCTTC. Translating gives CASSEADREGGYTF.

This clone was counted only a few times. The chain joins TRBV27 to TRBJ2-7, with 8 nucleotides matching TRBD2. Germline lookup yields CDR1 MNHEY and CDR2 SMNVEV (reference sequence). The CDR3 is 17 residues long. V was clipped by 4 bases and J by 6 bases; unmatched bases: 17. CDR3 DNA: TGTGCCAGCAGTTCCGGCGGGGGGCGACCGTCGTTTGTCGAGCAGTACTTC. Protein sequence: CASSSGGGRPSFVEQYF.

CDR3 nucleotide sequence: TGTGCCAGCAGTGAAACCGAACCAACCTACGAGCAGTACTTC. This gives the protein CASSETEPTYEQYF. This rearrangement joins TRBV6-1 to TRBJ2-7; D is uncertain. V was shortened by 2 bases and J by 2 bases, with 10 bases between the two germline ends. The CDR3 runs 14 residues. Germline values: CDR1 MNHNS, CDR2 SASEGT.

This CDR3 is CAWSRVAGGYTF. CDR3 in DNA: TGTGCCTGGAGCAGGGTCGCTGGAGGCTACACCTTC. The chain recombines TRBV30 with TRBJ1-2; TRBD1 might be the D (5 bases). From germline, CDR1 is GTSNPN and CDR2 SVGIG (reference sequence). The V end lost 3 bases, the J end lost 8 bases, and 13 bases lay between the germline ends. The CDR3 consists of 12 residues.

This clone was recorded a few times. This chain joins TRBV2 and TRBJ2-7, with a possible D match to TRBD1 (6 bases). Trimming shortened V by 6 bases and J by 3 bases, and 12 bases separated the two germline ends. From germline, CDR1 is SNHLY and CDR2 FYNNEI. The CDR3 has 13 residues. CDR3 sequence (DNA): TGTGCCAGCAGGAGGGACATGTACTACGAGCAGTACTTC. Encoded protein: CASRRDMYYEQYF. Supplemented by reference TRBV2 and TRBJ2-7, the full variable domain reads EPEVTQTPSHQVTQMGQEVILRCVPISNHLYFYWYRQILGQKVEFLVSFYNNEISEKSEIFDDQFSVERPDGSNFTLKIRSTKLEDSAMYFCASRRDMYYEQYFGPGTRLTVT.

The rearrangement joins TRBV29-1 to TRBJ1-1; TRBD1 might be the D (5 bases). V gave up 6 bases and J gave up 0 bases, with 17 bases separating them. CDR3 length equals 15 residues. In germline, CDR1 is SQVTM, CDR2 ANQGSEA. The CDR3 spells CSVGGLKGMNTEAFF. The CDR3 DNA follows: TGCAGCGTCGGGGGGTTGAAAGGTATGAACACTGAAGCTTTCTTT.

The chain uses TRBV10-1 and TRBJ2-7; D remains ambiguous. This CDR3 has 11 amino acids. CDR1 and CDR2 from the germline V gene are WNHNN and SYGVQD (reference sequence). Trimming removed 8 bases at V and 5 bases at J, with 10 bases between. The DNA of the CDR3 is TGCGCCAGCCGCCACTGGAACGAGCAGTACTTC. This encodes CASRHWNEQYF.

The chain links TRBV5-5 to TRBJ2-5; 8 positions match TRBD1. This CDR3 comprises 15 residues. V was clipped by 3 bases and J by 1 base; unmatched bases: 5. Germline CDR1 SGHKS, CDR2 YYEKEE (reference sequence). CDR3 DNA sequence: TGTGCCAGCAGCTCATACAGGGGGTTCCAAGAGACCCAGTACTTC. It is translated as CASSSYRGFQETQYF.

This clone has a handful of counts. This chain connects TRBV6-5 to TRBJ1-2, with D hard to call. The V gene lost 2 bases and the J gene lost 8 bases, with 12 bases spanning the gap. The germline CDR1 and CDR2 sequences are MNHEY and SVGAGI. This CDR3 is built from 13 residues. In DNA, the CDR3 is TGTGCCAGCAGTTACAGGTCAGGCTACGGCTACACCTTC. Its protein product is CASSYRSGYGYTF.